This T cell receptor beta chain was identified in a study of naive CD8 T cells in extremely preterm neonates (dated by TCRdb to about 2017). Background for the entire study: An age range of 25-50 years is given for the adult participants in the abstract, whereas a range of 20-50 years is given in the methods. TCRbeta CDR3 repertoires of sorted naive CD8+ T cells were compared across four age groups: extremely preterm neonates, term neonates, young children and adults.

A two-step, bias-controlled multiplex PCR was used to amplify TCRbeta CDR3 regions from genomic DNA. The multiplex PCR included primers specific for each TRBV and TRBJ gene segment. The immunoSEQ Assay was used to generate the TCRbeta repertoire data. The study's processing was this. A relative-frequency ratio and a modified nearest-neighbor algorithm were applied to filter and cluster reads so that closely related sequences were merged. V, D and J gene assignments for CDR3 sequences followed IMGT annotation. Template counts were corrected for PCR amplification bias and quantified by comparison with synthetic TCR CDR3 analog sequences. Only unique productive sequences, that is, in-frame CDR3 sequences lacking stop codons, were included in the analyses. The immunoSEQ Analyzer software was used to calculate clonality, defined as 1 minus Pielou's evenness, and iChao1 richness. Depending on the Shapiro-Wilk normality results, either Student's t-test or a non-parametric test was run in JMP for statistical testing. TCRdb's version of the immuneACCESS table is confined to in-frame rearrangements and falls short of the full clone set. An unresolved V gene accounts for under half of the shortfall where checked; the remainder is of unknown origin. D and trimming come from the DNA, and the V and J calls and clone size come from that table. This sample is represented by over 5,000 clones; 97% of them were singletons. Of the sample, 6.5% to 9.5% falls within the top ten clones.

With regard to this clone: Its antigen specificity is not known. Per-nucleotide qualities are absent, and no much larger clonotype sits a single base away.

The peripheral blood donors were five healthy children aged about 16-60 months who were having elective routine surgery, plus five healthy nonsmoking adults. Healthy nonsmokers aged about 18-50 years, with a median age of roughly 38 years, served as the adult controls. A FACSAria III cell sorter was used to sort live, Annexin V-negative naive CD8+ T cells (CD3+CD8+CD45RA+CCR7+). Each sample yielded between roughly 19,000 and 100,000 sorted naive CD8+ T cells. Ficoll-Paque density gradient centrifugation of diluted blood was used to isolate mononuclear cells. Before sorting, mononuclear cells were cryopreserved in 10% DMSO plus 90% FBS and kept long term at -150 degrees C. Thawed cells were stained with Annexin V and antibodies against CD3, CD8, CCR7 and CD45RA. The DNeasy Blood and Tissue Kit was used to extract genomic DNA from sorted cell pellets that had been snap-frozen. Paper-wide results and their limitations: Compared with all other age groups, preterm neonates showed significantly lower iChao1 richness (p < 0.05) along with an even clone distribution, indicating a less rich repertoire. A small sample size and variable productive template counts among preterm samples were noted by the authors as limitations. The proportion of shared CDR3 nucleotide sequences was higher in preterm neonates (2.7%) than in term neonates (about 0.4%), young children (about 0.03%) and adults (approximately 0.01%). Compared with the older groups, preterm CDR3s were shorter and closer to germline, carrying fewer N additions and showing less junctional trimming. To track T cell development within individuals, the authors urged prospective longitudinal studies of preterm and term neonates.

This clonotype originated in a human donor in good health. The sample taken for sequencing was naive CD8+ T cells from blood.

The CDR3 region reads CASSSRNTGELFF. The nucleotides are TGTGCCAGCAGCTCCAGGAACACCGGGGAGCTGTTTTTT. Recombination linked TRBV7-9 to TRBJ2-2, with no D gene named confidently. V is shortened by 4 bases, J by 1 base, and the region joining them spans 4 bases. The CDR3 sequence holds 13 residues, the cysteine and phenylalanine included. The DNA shown is the 39-base CDR3, in frame from base 1. Reading the germline V gene (reference sequence) gives CDR1 SEHNR and CDR2 FQNEAQ. The variable domain in full, with residues beyond the CDR3 obtained from the reference TRBV7-9 and TRBJ2-2 genes, is DTGVSQNPRHKITKRGQNVTFRCDPISEHNRLYWYRQTLGQGPEFLTYFQNEAQLEKSRLLSDRFSAERPKGSFSTLEIQRTEQGDSAMYLCASSSRNTGELFFGEGSRLTVL.